This TCR beta chain was recorded in a study of regulatory and conventional T cells in RAG deficiency. Germline CDR1 and CDR2: ENHRY and SYGVKD. The CDR3 has 12 amino acids. V was shortened by 3 bases and J by 6 bases, with 6 bases between the two germline ends. Study-level results: Shorter CDR3s in all patient subsets; >85% Treg-Tconv overlap in Omenn. In Omenn syndrome, sorted "Tregs" may be peripherally activated cells.

Conventional CD4+ T cells were sorted from blood as CD25-low CD127-high cells. Data came from immunoSEQ multiplex PCR; TCRdb stores just in-frame clones and leaves some out. The sample includes tens of thousands of clones, approximately 96% of them seen just once. About this clone: The antigen remains unidentified.

A further study also used this sample, focusing on regulatory T cells. That study reports: The PCR used 52 TRBV and 13 TRBJ primers.

The sequence derives from a human donor in good health. The sample taken for sequencing was CD25- CD4+ T cells sorted from blood. The chain is built from TRBV10-3 and TRBJ2-1, with D perhaps TRBD2 (6 bases). The CDR3 nucleotides are TGTGCCATCAGTGAAGCGGGCAATGAGCAGTTCTTC. It translates to CAISEAGNEQFF.